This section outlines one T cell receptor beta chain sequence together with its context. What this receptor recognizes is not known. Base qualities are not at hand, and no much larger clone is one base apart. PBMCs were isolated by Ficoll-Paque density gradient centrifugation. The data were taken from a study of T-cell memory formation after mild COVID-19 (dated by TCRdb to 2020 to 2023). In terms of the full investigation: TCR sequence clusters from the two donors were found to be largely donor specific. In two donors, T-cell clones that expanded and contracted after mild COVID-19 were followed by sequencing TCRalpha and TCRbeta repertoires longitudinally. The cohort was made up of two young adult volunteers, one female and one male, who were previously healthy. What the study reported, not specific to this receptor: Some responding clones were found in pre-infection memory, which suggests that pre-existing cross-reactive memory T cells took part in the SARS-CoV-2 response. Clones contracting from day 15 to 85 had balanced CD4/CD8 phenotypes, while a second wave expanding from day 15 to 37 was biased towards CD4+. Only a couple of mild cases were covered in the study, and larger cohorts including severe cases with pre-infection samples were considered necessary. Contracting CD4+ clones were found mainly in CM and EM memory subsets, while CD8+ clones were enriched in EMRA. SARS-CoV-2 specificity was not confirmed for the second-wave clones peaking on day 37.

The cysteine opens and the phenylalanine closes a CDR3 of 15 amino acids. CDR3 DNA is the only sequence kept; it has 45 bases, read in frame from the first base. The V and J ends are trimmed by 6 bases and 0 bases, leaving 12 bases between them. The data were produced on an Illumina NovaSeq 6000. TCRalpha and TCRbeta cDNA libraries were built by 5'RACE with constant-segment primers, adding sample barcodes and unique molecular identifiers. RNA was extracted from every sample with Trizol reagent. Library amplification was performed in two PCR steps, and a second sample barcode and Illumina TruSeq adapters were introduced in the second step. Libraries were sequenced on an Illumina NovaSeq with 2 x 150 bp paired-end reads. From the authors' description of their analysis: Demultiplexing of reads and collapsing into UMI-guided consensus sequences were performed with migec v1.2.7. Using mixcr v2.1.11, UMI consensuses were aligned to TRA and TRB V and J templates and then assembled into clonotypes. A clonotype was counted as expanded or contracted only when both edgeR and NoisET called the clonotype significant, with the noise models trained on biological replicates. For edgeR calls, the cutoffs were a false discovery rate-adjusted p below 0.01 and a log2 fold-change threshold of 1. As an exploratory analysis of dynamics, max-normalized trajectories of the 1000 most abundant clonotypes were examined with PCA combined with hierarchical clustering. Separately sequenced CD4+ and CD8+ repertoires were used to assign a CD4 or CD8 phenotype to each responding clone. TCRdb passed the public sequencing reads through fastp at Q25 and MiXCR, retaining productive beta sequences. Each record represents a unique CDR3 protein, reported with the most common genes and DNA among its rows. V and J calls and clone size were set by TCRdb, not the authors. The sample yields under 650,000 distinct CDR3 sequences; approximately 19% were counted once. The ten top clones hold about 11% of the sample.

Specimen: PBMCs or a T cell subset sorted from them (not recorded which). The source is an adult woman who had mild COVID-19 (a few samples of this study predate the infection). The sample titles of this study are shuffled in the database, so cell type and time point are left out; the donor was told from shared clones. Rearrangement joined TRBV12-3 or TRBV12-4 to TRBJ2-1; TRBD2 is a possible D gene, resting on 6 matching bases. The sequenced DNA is TGTGCCAGCAGCCGCGGGGACCCCTCCTACAATGAGCAGTTCTTC. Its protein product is CASSRGDPSYNEQFF.